The 20 T cell receptor beta chains in this list originate from one sample, sequenced in a study of radiotherapy plus CTLA-4 blockade in lung cancer. Method: immunoSEQ multiplex PCR; TCRdb's copy keeps in-frame clones and lacks some. Of about 78,000 clones listed, about 90% are singletons. Sequenced material: peripheral blood, taken from a patient treated with radiotherapy plus ipilimumab. The source of these receptors is a human donor with non-small cell lung cancer who had a partial response to radiotherapy plus ipilimumab.

This rearrangement joins TRBV5-4 to TRBJ2-3; 7 bases line up with TRBD2. V shed 5 bases, J shed 1 base, and the junction held 1 base outside the gene matches. CDR1 and CDR2 from the germline V gene are SGHNT and YYREEE (reference sequence). CDR3 length: 13 amino acids. CDR3 bases: TGTGCCAGCAGTCGGGGGGGCACAGATACGCAGTATTTT. It is translated as CASSRGGTDTQYF.

The rearrangement uses TRBV19 and TRBJ1-5; tentatively, D is TRBD1 (6 bases). V lost 8 bases and J 7 bases, leaving 21 bases between the germline ends. CDR3 length: 15 residues. The germline CDR1 and CDR2 sequences are LNHDA and SQIVND (reference sequence). CDR3 nucleotides: TGTGCCAGTTCCCCCCGGGGGGCGGTCGAACAGCCCCAGCATTTT. The encoded protein is CASSPRGAVEQPQHF.

The V gene is TRBV28, the J gene TRBJ1-2; a weak D match, TRBD1 (6 bases). This CDR3 is built from 13 residues. V was pared by 3 bases and J by 7 bases, with 12 bases between. The V gene's germline CDR1 is MDHEN and CDR2 SYDVKM. Here the CDR3 DNA reads TGTGCCAGCAGTTTGGGGGGGGCGCGTGGCTACACCTTC. Translating gives CASSLGGARGYTF.

J is TRBJ1-5 and V is TRBV4-3, with TRBD1 identical over 9 bases. The germline V gene has CDR1 LGHNA and CDR2 YSLEER. After removal of 0 bases from V and 6 bases from J, the junction contained 18 bases not matched to a gene. The CDR3 runs 20 residues. CDR3 DNA: TGCGCCAGCAGCCAAGATCTATCGGTTCTGGGGACAGGGAGAGGTCAGCCCCAGCATTTT. Protein: CASSQDLSVLGTGRGQPQHF.

V usage is TRBV6-5 and J usage is TRBJ1-1; D is ambiguous. V lost 6 bases and J 0 bases, leaving 11 bases between the germline ends. Germline V CDR1 and CDR2: MNHEY, SVGAGI. This CDR3 is 14 amino acids long. The CDR3 coding sequence is TGTGCCAGCAGCACCGACACAGTGAACACTGAAGCTTTCTTT. Its protein product is CASSTDTVNTEAFF.

This clone came up once. CDR3 coding DNA: TGTGCCAGCAGAACGACAGGTGGGGACACCGGGGAGCTGTTTTTT. Protein sequence: CASRTTGGDTGELFF. The chain recombines TRBV6-5 with TRBJ2-2, with D possibly TRBD1 on 6 matching bases. V lost 6 bases and J lost 3, with 14 bases in between. The length of the CDR3 is 15 residues. Per the germline V gene, CDR1 is MNHEY and CDR2 is SVGAGI.

This chain uses TRBV10-2 with TRBJ1-6; 7 bases agree with TRBD1. Germline CDR1 and CDR2: WSHSY and SAAADI. J gave up 7 bases and V 7 bases, and 7 bases lay outside the gene matches. There are 14 residues in the CDR3. The CDR3 bases are TGCGCCAGCATTCCCGGGACAGTAAATTCACCCCTCCACTTT. Translation: CASIPGTVNSPLHF.

The rearrangement joins TRBV6-6 to TRBJ1-2; TRBD1 agrees at 10 bases. V gave up 6 bases and J gave up 8 bases; unmatched junction bases: 9. The CDR3 length is 14 residues. Germline V gives CDR1 MNHNY, CDR2 SVGAGI (reference sequence). The CDR3 protein is CASSRGTGDSGYTF. DNA of the CDR3: TGTGCCAGCAGCCGAGGGACAGGGGATAGCGGCTACACCTTC.

The V call is TRBV19, the J call TRBJ2-3; 10 nucleotides line up with TRBD2. Germline trimming cut 5 bases from V and 0 bases from J; bases unmatched to any gene: 11. CDR3 size: 18 residues. CDR1 and CDR2 (germline): LNHDA, SQIVND (reference sequence). The CDR3 coding sequence is TGTGCCAGTAGTCTACCTAGCGGGAGCATTAGCAGCACAGATACGCAGTATTTT. The encoded protein is CASSLPSGSISSTDTQYF.

As DNA, the CDR3 is TGTGCCAGCACCCTAGGCGGGAGGGCCTCCAATGAGCAGTTCTTC. Its protein product is CASTLGGRASNEQFF. The chain employs TRBV5-4 and TRBJ2-1; 9 bases line up with TRBD2. The V segment lost 6 bases and the J segment 6 bases; nucleotides outside the gene matches: 10. The CDR3 sequence is 15 residues long. Per germline, CDR1 SGHNT and CDR2 YYREEE (reference sequence).

The genes are TRBV4-3 and TRBJ1-1; 9 nucleotides line up with TRBD1. The V and J ends lost 3 bases and 3 bases, in that order; junction bases with no gene match: 8. From germline, CDR1 is LGHNA and CDR2 YSLEER. The CDR3 has 16 amino acids. The CDR3 coding sequence is TGCGCCAGCAGCCAGACTCGGACAGGGGTGGACACTGAAGCTTTCTTT. It specifies CASSQTRTGVDTEAFF.

The chain combines TRBV19 with TRBJ1-1; possible D gene TRBD1, 6 bases. The CDR3 has 14 residues. The V end was cut by 10 bases, the J end by 1 base, with 16 bases between. The germline V gene has CDR1 LNHDA and CDR2 SQIVND (reference sequence). The CDR3 protein is CATVTGWGNTEAFF. In nucleotides, the CDR3 is TGTGCCACTGTGACAGGATGGGGGAACACTGAAGCTTTCTTT. Looking up the rest from reference TRBV19 and TRBJ1-1 gives the full variable domain: DGGITQSPKYLFRKEGQNVTLSCEQNLNHDAMYWYRQDPGQGLRLIYYSQIVNDFQKGDIAEGYSVSREKKESFPLTVTSAQKNPTAFYLCATVTGWGNTEAFFGQGTRLTVV.

The gene calls are TRBV27 and TRBJ2-2; a possible D gene is TRBD2 (6 bases). V was clipped by 3 bases and J by 0 bases, with 8 bases between them. The CDR3 totals 15 residues. Germline V gene data show CDR1 as MNHEY and CDR2 as SMNVEV (reference sequence). The CDR3 nucleotides read TGTGCCAGCAGTTTCGGGACTTCGAACACCGGGGAGCTGTTTTTT. Its protein is CASSFGTSNTGELFF.

The genes are TRBV7-9 and TRBJ2-5; 7 bases fit TRBD2. V gave up 5 bases and J gave up 3 bases; unmatched junction bases: 9. This CDR3 contains 15 residues. Germline V CDR1 and CDR2: SEHNR, FQNEAQ (reference sequence). As DNA, the CDR3 is TGTGCCAGCAGCCCCCAAGCGGGGCCCAAAGAGACCCAGTACTTC. It translates to CASSPQAGPKETQYF. Together with reference TRBV7-9 and TRBJ2-5, the CDR3 gives the full variable domain: DTGVSQNPRHKITKRGQNVTFRCDPISEHNRLYWYRQTLGQGPEFLTYFQNEAQLEKSRLLSDRFSAERPKGSFSTLEIQRTEQGDSAMYLCASSPQAGPKETQYFGPGTRLLVL.

The J gene is TRBJ1-2, the V gene TRBV28; D gene unclear. The CDR3 runs to 13 residues. Germline-derived CDR1 and CDR2 are MDHEN and SYDVKM. Trimming shortened V by 2 bases and J by 6 bases, and 10 bases separated the two germline ends. The CDR3 DNA follows: TGTGCCAGCAGTTTAGTATTTTTCGATGGCTACACCTTC. Translated, it gives CASSLVFFDGYTF.

The chain has TRBV6-1 and TRBJ2-7; TRBD2 matches 7 bases. This CDR3 is 14 amino acids long. Germline values: CDR1 MNHNS, CDR2 SASEGT. The J segment lost 0 bases and the V segment lost 3 bases, leaving 2 bases of the junction unmatched. This CDR3 is CASSEASGSYEQYF. DNA for the CDR3: TGTGCCAGCAGTGAGGCTAGCGGCTCCTACGAGCAGTACTTC.

The V gene is TRBV6-1, the J gene TRBJ1-4; 7 bases are shared with TRBD1. The CDR3 is 14 amino acids. V shed 5 bases and J 4 bases; nucleotides not matched to a gene: 4. Germline values: CDR1 MNHNS, CDR2 SASEGT. In DNA, the CDR3 is TGTGCCAGCAGTCACAGGGGAAATAATGAAAAACTGTTTTTT. It encodes CASSHRGNNEKLFF.

The genes are TRBV5-1 and TRBJ1-6, with 8 bases aligning to TRBD1. Germline CDR1 SGHRS, CDR2 YFSETQ. This CDR3 region has 16 residues. After removal of 4 bases from V and 10 bases from J, the junction contained 13 bases not matched to a gene. CDR3: CASSADRAGLGSPLHF. The CDR3 DNA follows: TGCGCCAGCAGCGCGGACAGGGCCGGTCTCGGATCACCCCTCCACTTT.

The V and J genes are TRBV7-2 and TRBJ2-5; the match to TRBD1 covers 7 bases. V shed 8 bases and J 4 bases; nucleotides not matched to a gene: 4. Germline V gene data show CDR1 as SGHTA and CDR2 as FQGNSA. The CDR3 has 12 residues. The CDR3 DNA sequence: TGTGCCAGCCGGGACAGTGCAGAGACCCAGTACTTC. It encodes CASRDSAETQYF.

The chain links TRBV18 to TRBJ2-6, with TRBD1 identical over 7 bases. The CDR3 contains 15 residues. Germline CDR1 and CDR2: KGHSH and LQKENI. The trim removed 4 bases at V and 2 bases at J, leaving 2 bases unmatched. CDR3: CASSQGTAGANVLTF. The DNA for the CDR3 is TGTGCCAGCTCACAAGGGACAGCTGGGGCCAACGTCCTGACTTTC.